This T cell receptor (beta chain) was documented in a study of post-analysis software for immune sequencing data (dated by TCRdb to the mid-2010s). About the full investigation: Recorded disease courses included relapsing-remitting, secondary progressive and progressive-relapsing multiple sclerosis, with some patients lacking subtype annotation. Patient repertoires were compared against about a dozen previously published healthy control repertoires from donors aged roughly 6 to 28 years. A subset of samples was prepared in parallel using single-end sample barcoding, then pooled and co-amplified after Illumina adapter ligation.

The library relied on PCR. Data came from an Illumina HiSeq 2500. Unique molecular identifiers were incorporated into TCR beta cDNA libraries to reduce PCR and sequencing biases. Approximately 500,000 cDNA molecules were obtained per 1 to 10 million input T cells, so each molecule approximated one T cell. The patient libraries were prepared and sequenced using the same protocol as the earlier healthy control dataset. Within a given batch, samples were prepared together, multiplexed and sequenced on the same HiSeq lane. On the authors' methods: Raw barcoded reads were processed with MIGEC, discarding single-read molecular identifier groups before consensus assembly and CDR3 extraction. Clonotype tables were post-analysed with VDJtools, and diversity was normalized by down-sampling all datasets to the smallest sample size. To correct batch-related cross-sample contamination, repertoire overlap clustering matched CDR3 amino acid sequences but not nucleotide sequences. Through fastp at Q25 and MiXCR, TCRdb rebuilt clones from the public reads, retaining in-frame beta chains. Every distinct CDR3 protein forms one entry, paired with its most common genes and DNA. The V and J calls here are based on TCRdb, not the publication. Recorded for this sample are about 800,000 distinct CDR3 sequences; roughly 30% of them occurred a single time. 0.56% of the sample goes to the ten largest clones.

The CDR3 totals 16 residues, both ends included. This entry keeps only the CDR3 DNA: 48 bases, framed from base 1. V and J lose 5 bases and 4 bases, and a span of 20 bases separates them. Here is what the overall study found, with its caveats: The multiple sclerosis patient group was slightly younger than the control group. Significantly lower normalized Chao1 diversity was found in multiple sclerosis patients than in controls, suggesting substantial peripheral T-cell clonal expansion. Significantly higher frequencies in patients than in controls were found for roughly 5 TRBV segments, including TRBV5-6, TRBV5-1 and TRBV20-1. When samples were clustered directly using the F measure, samples prepared in the same batch co-clustered strongly, which prompted a batch-effect correction.

To demonstrate the VDJtools post-analysis software, TCR beta repertoires were profiled from the peripheral blood of 10 to 15 young patients with multiple sclerosis. Multiple sclerosis patients were children and adolescents aged about 6 to 15 years. With respect to this clonotype: Its recognized antigen is unknown. The conserved closing phenylalanine or tryptophan is absent in this CDR3, likely reflecting a read error.

What was sequenced was blood. This sequence originates from a girl aged 10-17 years with multiple sclerosis. Here the chain combines TRBV12-3 or TRBV12-4 and TRBJ1-2; perhaps TRBD1 is the D gene, with 5 bases matching. The nucleotide sequence reads as follows: TGTGCCAGCAGTCCCCTGGGGGGTGGGACTTTCTATGGCTACACCTGC. This gives the protein CASSPLGGGTFYGYTC.